The following is a T cell receptor beta chain sequence with its context. Its cognate antigen is unknown. The data were taken from a study of T cells in Graves' hyperthyroidism and ophthalmopathy. Looking at the study overall: Peripheral blood samples were taken at initial diagnosis, prior to any treatment. Study-wide results and caveats: The model predicted ophthalmopathy a median around 6 months before onset. Most clonotypes expanded in the thyroid (above 0.001) were also present in blood.

The CDR3 regions of TCR beta were amplified from RNA transcripts. RT-PCR in the first round (using the HTBI primer set) targeted the TCR CDR3. TCRdb itself ran the multiplex PCR reads through MiXCR, one entry per CDR3 protein. The repertoire holds about 520,000 distinct CDR3 sequences, with roughly 24% as singletons. Out of 10 ml of fresh peripheral blood came the PBMCs. This CDR3 is 15 amino acids long. CDR1 and CDR2 (germline): SQVTM, ANQGSEA. Losses at the gene ends were 5 bases for V and 4 bases for J; bases not matched to a gene: 8. What was sequenced was blood. The chain carries TRBV29-1 and TRBJ2-5; the match to TRBD2 covers 12 bases. The TCR comes from a woman in her twenties or thirties with Graves' ophthalmopathy. CDR3 nucleotides: TGCAGCGTTCCTCTAGCGGGAGGGCCGCGAGAGACCCAGTACTTC. As protein: CSVPLAGGPRETQYF.